This is a list of T cell receptor beta chains from one sample in a study of a mutant IDH1 vaccine in newly diagnosed glioma. This table comes from immunoSEQ multiplex PCR, and its TCRdb copy is limited to in-frame clones, with some not included. The data contain 60,000 to 75,000 clones, around 87% of them singletons. No antigen has been assigned to these receptors. This sample comprised PBMCs, obtained from a glioma patient whose treatment included an IDH1 peptide vaccine. Every receptor here comes from a man younger than 45 with glioma. Each CDR3 is given with its conserved first and last residue. D genes are given only for firm matches. Clone size, where shown, is once, few, many, or a class for clones that have expanded.

j_call: TRBJ2-1; clone_size: .; v_call: TRBV9; d_call: TRBD2; cdr3_nt: TGTGCCAGCAGCGTACGGCTAGCGGGAGGGTCGAGCTCCTACAATGAGCAGTTCTTC; cdr3_aa: CASSVRLAGGSSSYNEQFF
j_call: TRBJ1-2; clone_size: .; v_call: TRBV28; d_call: .; cdr3_nt: TGCGCCAGCAGTTCCTCCGGGAGAAACTATGGCTACACCTTC; cdr3_aa: CASSSSGRNYGYTF
j_call: TRBJ1-1; clone_size: .; v_call: TRBV28; d_call: .; cdr3_nt: TGTGCCAGCAGTTTCGACATGCCTAAGGGGAACACTGAAGCTTTCTTT; cdr3_aa: CASSFDMPKGNTEAFF
j_call: TRBJ1-2; clone_size: few; v_call: TRBV28; d_call: .; cdr3_nt: TGTGCCAGCAGTGTGAACTATGGCTACACCTTC; cdr3_aa: CASSVNYGYTF
j_call: TRBJ2-3; clone_size: .; v_call: TRBV4-2; d_call: TRBD1; cdr3_nt: TGTGCCAGCAGCCAAGAAAACAGGGGAAGGGGCACAGATACGCAGTATTTT; cdr3_aa: CASSQENRGRGTDTQYF
j_call: TRBJ2-1; clone_size: .; v_call: TRBV7-9; d_call: TRBD2; cdr3_nt: TGTGCCAGCAGCTCTAGCGGCCACAATGAGCAGTTCTTC; cdr3_aa: CASSSSGHNEQFF
j_call: TRBJ1-1; clone_size: .; v_call: TRBV25-1; d_call: .; cdr3_nt: TGTGCCAGCAGTGAATCAGGGAACACTGAAGCTTTCTTT; cdr3_aa: CASSESGNTEAFF
j_call: TRBJ2-7; clone_size: .; v_call: TRBV11-2; d_call: .; cdr3_nt: TGTGCCAGCAGCACCTTCTACGAGCAGTACTTC; cdr3_aa: CASSTFYEQYF
j_call: TRBJ2-2; clone_size: .; v_call: TRBV19; d_call: .; cdr3_nt: TGTGCCAGTAGTAAAGCCCCGGACACCGGGGAGCTGTTTTTT; cdr3_aa: CASSKAPDTGELFF
j_call: TRBJ2-5; clone_size: .; v_call: TRBV28; d_call: TRBD1; cdr3_nt: TGTGCCAGCAGTTCCCCAAAGGGGACAGGGAGAGAGACCCAGTACTTC; cdr3_aa: CASSSPKGTGRETQYF
j_call: TRBJ2-1; clone_size: .; v_call: TRBV9; d_call: TRBD1; cdr3_nt: TGTGCCAGCAGCGGCGCAGGGGGCCTTGAGCAGTTCTTC; cdr3_aa: CASSGAGGLEQFF
j_call: TRBJ1-3; clone_size: .; v_call: TRBV4-1; d_call: .; cdr3_nt: TGCGCCAGCAGCCATTGGTCAAGGAGGGACTCTGGAAACACCATATATTTT; cdr3_aa: CASSHWSRRDSGNTIYF
j_call: TRBJ1-3; clone_size: .; v_call: TRBV2; d_call: TRBD1; cdr3_nt: TGTGCCAGCAGTTTTACGACAGGGGGCGAAGGAAACACCATATATTTT; cdr3_aa: CASSFTTGGEGNTIYF
j_call: TRBJ1-3; clone_size: .; v_call: TRBV19; d_call: .; cdr3_nt: TGTGCCAGTAAGGAGTGGAGCTCTGGAAACACCATATATTTT; cdr3_aa: CASKEWSSGNTIYF
j_call: TRBJ1-1; clone_size: .; v_call: TRBV9; d_call: TRBD1; cdr3_nt: TGTGCCAGCAGCGTAGGGACAGGGACTGAAGCTTTCTTT; cdr3_aa: CASSVGTGTEAFF
j_call: TRBJ1-1; clone_size: .; v_call: TRBV18; d_call: TRBD1; cdr3_nt: TGTGCCAGCTCAACCTATCCAGGGGGCGCGGGCACTGAAGCTTTCTTT; cdr3_aa: CASSTYPGGAGTEAFF
j_call: TRBJ1-5; clone_size: .; v_call: TRBV18; d_call: .; cdr3_nt: TGTGCCAGCTCACCTGTAGGGTTGGGCGTTGATAGCAATCAGCCCCAGCATTTT; cdr3_aa: CASSPVGLGVDSNQPQHF
j_call: TRBJ2-3; clone_size: .; v_call: TRBV30; d_call: TRBD2; cdr3_nt: TGTGCCTGGAAAGTTAGCGGGAGGAGGAACACAGATACGCAGTATTTT; cdr3_aa: CAWKVSGRRNTDTQYF
j_call: TRBJ1-3; clone_size: .; v_call: TRBV10-3; d_call: .; cdr3_nt: TGTGCCATCAGTGAGTCAGAGGGCTCTGGAAACACCATATATTTT; cdr3_aa: CAISESEGSGNTIYF
j_call: TRBJ2-1; clone_size: .; v_call: TRBV6-5; d_call: TRBD2; cdr3_nt: TGTGCCAGCAGTACCGGGACTAGCGGGGGGGAAAAGTTCTTC; cdr3_aa: CASSTGTSGGEKFF
j_call: TRBJ2-2; clone_size: once; v_call: TRBV5-5; d_call: TRBD1; cdr3_nt: TGTGCCAGCACCGACAGGGGCGACACCGGGGAGCTGTTTTTT; cdr3_aa: CASTDRGDTGELFF
j_call: TRBJ2-7; clone_size: .; v_call: TRBV7-9; d_call: .; cdr3_nt: TGTGCCAGCAGCCCCCGGGGGTCCTACGAGCAGTACTTC; cdr3_aa: CASSPRGSYEQYF
j_call: TRBJ1-1; clone_size: .; v_call: TRBV2; d_call: TRBD1; cdr3_nt: TGTGCCAGCAGTGAGGAGACAGGGGACACTGAAGCTTTCTTT; cdr3_aa: CASSEETGDTEAFF
j_call: TRBJ2-7; clone_size: .; v_call: TRBV9; d_call: TRBD2; cdr3_nt: TGTGCCAGCAGCGTTACTAGCGGGAGCTACGAGCAGTACTTC; cdr3_aa: CASSVTSGSYEQYF
j_call: TRBJ1-4; clone_size: .; v_call: TRBV7-9; d_call: .; cdr3_nt: TGTGCCAGCAGCTCGACAGGTTTGGATGAAAAACTGTTTTTT; cdr3_aa: CASSSTGLDEKLFF
j_call: TRBJ2-5; clone_size: .; v_call: TRBV21-1; d_call: .; cdr3_nt: TGTGCCAGCAGCAAGAGGGGAGCTAGCGGGGGCCAAGGAGAGACCCAGTACTTC; cdr3_aa: CASSKRGASGGQGETQYF
j_call: TRBJ1-4; clone_size: .; v_call: TRBV4-1; d_call: .; cdr3_nt: TGCGCCAGCAGCCAAGGCAAGGTAGCCGGGGGGCGGGGTAATGAAAAACTGTTTTTT; cdr3_aa: CASSQGKVAGGRGNEKLFF
j_call: TRBJ2-7; clone_size: .; v_call: TRBV2; d_call: .; cdr3_nt: TGTGCCAGCAGAGGTTTTAACTATAAAGCCTACGAGCAGTACTTC; cdr3_aa: CASRGFNYKAYEQYF
j_call: TRBJ1-2; clone_size: .; v_call: TRBV6-1; d_call: .; cdr3_nt: TGTGCCAGCAGTGATCCCTCGCGGGGGATATATGGCTACACCTTC; cdr3_aa: CASSDPSRGIYGYTF
j_call: TRBJ1-6; clone_size: .; v_call: TRBV19; d_call: .; cdr3_nt: TGTGCCAGTAAATCGGACAGACCTAATTCACCCCTCCACTTT; cdr3_aa: CASKSDRPNSPLHF
j_call: TRBJ2-1; clone_size: .; v_call: TRBV4-1; d_call: .; cdr3_nt: TGCGCCAGCAGCCAAGAAGGACGACGGGATGAGCAGTTCTTC; cdr3_aa: CASSQEGRRDEQFF
j_call: TRBJ1-1; clone_size: .; v_call: TRBV29-1; d_call: .; cdr3_nt: TGCAGCGTTGAAGTAGGGGGGAACACTGAAGCTTTCTTT; cdr3_aa: CSVEVGGNTEAFF
j_call: TRBJ1-4; clone_size: .; v_call: TRBV28; d_call: TRBD1; cdr3_nt: TGTGCCAGCACCTTACAGGGGCGTCCTAATGAAAAACTGTTTTTT; cdr3_aa: CASTLQGRPNEKLFF
j_call: TRBJ2-7; clone_size: .; v_call: TRBV4-1; d_call: .; cdr3_nt: TGCGCCAGCAGCCAAACGGGCCTCTCCTACGAGCAGTACTTC; cdr3_aa: CASSQTGLSYEQYF
j_call: TRBJ2-1; clone_size: .; v_call: TRBV6-4; d_call: .; cdr3_nt: TGTGCCAGCAGTGACCCGGGAGTGGGAAATGAGCAGTTCTTC; cdr3_aa: CASSDPGVGNEQFF
j_call: TRBJ1-5; clone_size: .; v_call: TRBV2; d_call: .; cdr3_nt: TGTGCCAGCAGTGAATCCAGGCAGCCCCAGCATTTT; cdr3_aa: CASSESRQPQHF
j_call: TRBJ1-1; clone_size: .; v_call: TRBV5-1; d_call: .; cdr3_nt: TGCGCCAGCAGGGGGGTCGGCACTGAAGCTTTCTTT; cdr3_aa: CASRGVGTEAFF
j_call: TRBJ2-1; clone_size: once; v_call: TRBV4-3; d_call: .; cdr3_nt: TGCGCCAGCAGCCAAGGCGCGAGGAATGAGCAGTTCTTC; cdr3_aa: CASSQGARNEQFF
j_call: TRBJ2-7; clone_size: .; v_call: TRBV9; d_call: TRBD1; cdr3_nt: TGTGCCAGCAGCGCGGCGGGACAGGGCTACGAGCAGTACTTC; cdr3_aa: CASSAAGQGYEQYF
j_call: TRBJ2-1; clone_size: .; v_call: TRBV7-2; d_call: .; cdr3_nt: TGTGCCAGCAGCTTAGTCTCTAATCTCGGGCTAGTCGGCAATGAGCAGTTCTTC; cdr3_aa: CASSLVSNLGLVGNEQFF
j_call: TRBJ2-2; clone_size: .; v_call: TRBV5-1; d_call: .; cdr3_nt: TGCGCCAGCAGCTTGGAGTTCACTCCACCCGGGGAGCTGTTTTTT; cdr3_aa: CASSLEFTPPGELFF
j_call: TRBJ1-1; clone_size: .; v_call: TRBV19; d_call: TRBD1; cdr3_nt: TGTGCCAGTAGTAAGGACAGGGGGCCGTGGAACACTGAAGCTTTCTTT; cdr3_aa: CASSKDRGPWNTEAFF
j_call: TRBJ1-2; clone_size: .; v_call: TRBV5-6; d_call: .; cdr3_nt: TGTGCCAGCAGCTTCTTGGGGGTAGGCTATGGCTACACCTTC; cdr3_aa: CASSFLGVGYGYTF
j_call: TRBJ1-2; clone_size: .; v_call: TRBV7-9; d_call: .; cdr3_nt: TGTGCCAGCAGCTTTGCAGGGTGGAACTATGGCTACACCTTC; cdr3_aa: CASSFAGWNYGYTF
j_call: TRBJ1-1; clone_size: .; v_call: TRBV5-1; d_call: .; cdr3_nt: TGCGCCAGCAGCCCTCGGGCAGGGTTAAACACTGAAGCTTTCTTT; cdr3_aa: CASSPRAGLNTEAFF
j_call: TRBJ2-2; clone_size: .; v_call: TRBV7-2; d_call: .; cdr3_nt: TGTGCCAGCAGCTTTCACGGCCCAGAGCTACCGAACACCGGGGAGCTGTTTTTT; cdr3_aa: CASSFHGPELPNTGELFF
j_call: TRBJ1-1; clone_size: once; v_call: TRBV9; d_call: .; cdr3_nt: TGTGCCAGCAGCGTTGCCCCCCAGGGGTACACTGAAGCTTTCTTT; cdr3_aa: CASSVAPQGYTEAFF
j_call: TRBJ2-3; clone_size: .; v_call: TRBV7-3; d_call: .; cdr3_nt: TGTGCCAGCAGCTTACGCGCTGGACCCACAGATACGCAGTATTTT; cdr3_aa: CASSLRAGPTDTQYF
j_call: TRBJ2-5; clone_size: .; v_call: TRBV4-2; d_call: .; cdr3_nt: TGTGCCAGCAGCCAAGATTGGCGGACCGAAGAGACCCAGTACTTC; cdr3_aa: CASSQDWRTEETQYF
j_call: TRBJ1-4; clone_size: .; v_call: TRBV28; d_call: TRBD1; cdr3_nt: TGTGCCAGCAGTCCTTTTGACAGGGGGAGGTATGGGGAAAAACTGTTTTTT; cdr3_aa: CASSPFDRGRYGEKLFF
j_call: TRBJ1-1; clone_size: .; v_call: TRBV29-1; d_call: .; cdr3_nt: TGCAGCGTTGTGAGGAGTGACAGGTTTAAGGGCACTGAAGCTTTCTTT; cdr3_aa: CSVVRSDRFKGTEAFF
j_call: TRBJ2-5; clone_size: .; v_call: TRBV7-2; d_call: .; cdr3_nt: TGTGCCAGCAGCTTAATAGGGGGGAAAGAGACCCAGTACTTC; cdr3_aa: CASSLIGGKETQYF
j_call: TRBJ1-5; clone_size: .; v_call: TRBV5-8; d_call: .; cdr3_nt: TGTGCCAGCAGCCGACTGTACAATCAGCCCCAGCATTTT; cdr3_aa: CASSRLYNQPQHF
j_call: TRBJ2-2; clone_size: .; v_call: TRBV9; d_call: TRBD1; cdr3_nt: TGTGCCAGCAGCGTGGGGACAGCCCTCACCGGGGAGCTGTTTTTT; cdr3_aa: CASSVGTALTGELFF
j_call: TRBJ1-2; clone_size: .; v_call: TRBV15; d_call: .; cdr3_nt: TGTGCCACCAGCCCTAACGACAGGTATGGCTACACCTTC; cdr3_aa: CATSPNDRYGYTF
j_call: TRBJ1-2; clone_size: .; v_call: TRBV27; d_call: .; cdr3_nt: TGTGCCAGCAGTTTCGATGGACAGCACTCTAACTATGGCTACACCTTC; cdr3_aa: CASSFDGQHSNYGYTF
j_call: TRBJ1-5; clone_size: .; v_call: TRBV19; d_call: .; cdr3_nt: TGTGCCAGTAGTGGCGCCGGAGGCAATCAGCCCCAGCATTTT; cdr3_aa: CASSGAGGNQPQHF
j_call: TRBJ1-1; clone_size: .; v_call: TRBV2; d_call: .; cdr3_nt: TGTGCCAGCAGTGCGAGGGTTTGGGCTGAAGCTTTCTTT; cdr3_aa: CASSARVWAEAFF
j_call: TRBJ2-3; clone_size: once; v_call: TRBV29-1; d_call: .; cdr3_nt: TGCAGCGTTGAAGCGATCCCTAGCACAGATACGCAGTATTTT; cdr3_aa: CSVEAIPSTDTQYF